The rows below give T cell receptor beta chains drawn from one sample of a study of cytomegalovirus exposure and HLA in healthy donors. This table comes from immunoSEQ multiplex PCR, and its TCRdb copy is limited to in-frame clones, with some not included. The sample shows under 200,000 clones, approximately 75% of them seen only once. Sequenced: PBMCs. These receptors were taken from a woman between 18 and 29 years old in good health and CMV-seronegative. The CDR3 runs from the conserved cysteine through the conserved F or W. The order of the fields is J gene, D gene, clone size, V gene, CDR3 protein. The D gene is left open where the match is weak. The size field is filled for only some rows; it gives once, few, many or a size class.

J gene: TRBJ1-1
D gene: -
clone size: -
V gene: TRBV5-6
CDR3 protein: CASSLARGQRPRGTEAFF

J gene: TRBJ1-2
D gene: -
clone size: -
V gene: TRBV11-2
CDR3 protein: CASSLDPGWDSRYGYGYTF

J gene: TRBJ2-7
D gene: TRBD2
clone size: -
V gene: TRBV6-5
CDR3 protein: CASREREGRSEQYF

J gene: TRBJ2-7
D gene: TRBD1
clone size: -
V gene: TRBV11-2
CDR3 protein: CASSLDVSGGYEQYF

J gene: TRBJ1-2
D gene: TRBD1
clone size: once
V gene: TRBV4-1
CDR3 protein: CASSQTGSDSYTF

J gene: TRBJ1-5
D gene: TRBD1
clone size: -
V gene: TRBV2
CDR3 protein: CASYRGAQPQHF

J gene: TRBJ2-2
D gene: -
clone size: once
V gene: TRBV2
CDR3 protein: CASSEGRPTGELFF

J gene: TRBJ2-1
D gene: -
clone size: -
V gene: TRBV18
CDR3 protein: CASSPGNYNEQFF

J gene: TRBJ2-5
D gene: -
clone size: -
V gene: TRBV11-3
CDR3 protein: CASSLGQGGVQETQYF

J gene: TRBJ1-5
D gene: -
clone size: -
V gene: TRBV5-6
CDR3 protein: CASSLTGRNQPQHF

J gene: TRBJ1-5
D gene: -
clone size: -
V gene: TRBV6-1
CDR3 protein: CASSGLSSNQPQHF

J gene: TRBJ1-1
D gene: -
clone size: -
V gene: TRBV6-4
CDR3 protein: CASSDGTNTEAFF

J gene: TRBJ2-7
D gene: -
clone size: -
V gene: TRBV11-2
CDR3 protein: CASSSHSGEQYF

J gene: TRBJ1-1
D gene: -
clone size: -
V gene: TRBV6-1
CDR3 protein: CASIRSDTMNTEAFF

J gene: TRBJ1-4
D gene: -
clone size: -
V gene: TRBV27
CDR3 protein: CASSLQGYEEKLFF

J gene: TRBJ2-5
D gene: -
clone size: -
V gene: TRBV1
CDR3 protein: CTSSPRLAGIRKAETQYF

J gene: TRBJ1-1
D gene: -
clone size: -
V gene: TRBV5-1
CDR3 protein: CASSGRGGTEAFF

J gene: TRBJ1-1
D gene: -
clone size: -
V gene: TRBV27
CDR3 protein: CASSPFFPVRGNTEAFF

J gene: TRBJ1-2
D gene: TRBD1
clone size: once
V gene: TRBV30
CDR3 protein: CAWSPQGILYGYTF

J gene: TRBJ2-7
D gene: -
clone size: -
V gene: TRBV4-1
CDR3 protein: CASSQPFSYEQYF

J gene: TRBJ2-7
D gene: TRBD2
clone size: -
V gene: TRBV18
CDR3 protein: CASSPSAGGPYEQYF

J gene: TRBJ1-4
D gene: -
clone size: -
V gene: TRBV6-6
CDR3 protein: CASSYFGGNEKLFF

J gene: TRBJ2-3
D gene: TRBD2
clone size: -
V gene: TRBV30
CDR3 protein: CAWSPGTSGSSDTQYF

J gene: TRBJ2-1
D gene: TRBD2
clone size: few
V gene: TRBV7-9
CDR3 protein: CASSLGSGRGNEQFF

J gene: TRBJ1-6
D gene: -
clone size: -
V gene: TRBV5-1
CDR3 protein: CASSWGGRGDSPLHF

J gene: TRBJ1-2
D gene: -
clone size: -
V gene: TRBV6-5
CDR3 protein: CASSSGHIYGYTF

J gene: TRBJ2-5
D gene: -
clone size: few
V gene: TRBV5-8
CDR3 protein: CASSLGQAIQETQYF

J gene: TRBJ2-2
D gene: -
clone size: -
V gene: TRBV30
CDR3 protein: CAWGAEETGELFF

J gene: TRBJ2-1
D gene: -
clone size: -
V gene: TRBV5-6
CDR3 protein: CASSPGLSRAGSYNEQFF